A selection of T cell receptor beta chains follows, all from one sample in a study of glioma-infiltrating T cells. One entry per CDR3 protein, called by TCRdb with MiXCR from the multiplex PCR reads. The data hold roughly 130,000 distinct CDR3 sequences, with about 22% observed a single time. The sample taken for sequencing was glioma tissue, nonneoplastic brain tissue, or PBMCs (not recorded which). These receptors were obtained from a human donor with low-grade glioma or glioblastoma, undergoing nonglioma brain surgery, or in good health (not recorded which). Each CDR3 is given with its conserved first and last residue. D genes are given only for firm matches. Only part of the rows carry a size: once, few, many, or a class if the clone is expanded.

14	TRBV4-1	TRBD1	TRBJ2-5	many	CASSPGDRGETQYF	TGCGCCAGCAGCCCAGGGGACAGGGGTGAGACCCAGTACTTC
18	TRBV12-3/TRBV12-4	NA	TRBJ1-5	few	CASTTWISGVISNQPQHF	TGTGCCAGCACCACTTGGATATCGGGTGTCATTAGCAATCAGCCCCAGCATTTT
13	TRBV15	NA	TRBJ1-3	many	CATSRDQSNTIYF	TGTGCCACCAGCAGAGATCAATCGAACACCATATATTTT
12	TRBV18	NA	TRBJ1-6	NA	CASSPGSSPLHF	TGTGCCAGCTCACCAGGGAGCTCACCCCTCCACTTT
12	TRBV7-2	NA	TRBJ2-5	many	CASSQGGETQYF	TGTGCCAGCAGCCAAGGGGGAGAGACCCAGTACTTC
16	TRBV11-1	NA	TRBJ1-1	few	CASSLVERSMNTEAFF	TGTGCCAGCAGCTTAGTGGAACGGAGTATGAACACTGAAGCTTTCTTT
15	TRBV2	NA	TRBJ1-2	NA	CASRADNIPKNGYTF	TGTGCCAGCAGGGCGGACAACATCCCAAAGAATGGCTACACCTTC
13	TRBV6-1	NA	TRBJ2-2	few	CATTSPNTGELFF	TGTGCCACTACGAGCCCGAACACCGGGGAGCTGTTTTTT
16	TRBV5-1	TRBD2	TRBJ2-1	once	CASRSAGTSAYNEQFF	TGCGCCAGCAGATCCGCCGGGACTAGCGCCTACAATGAGCAGTTCTTC
13	TRBV29-1	NA	TRBJ2-3	NA	CSVEPSGADTQYF	TGCAGCGTTGAGCCCTCCGGGGCAGATACGCAGTATTTT
17	TRBV28	NA	TRBJ2-4	few	CASSFGSGTSGGATIHF	NA
15	TRBV6-4	NA	TRBJ2-3	many	CASSSGTSPTDTQYF	TGTGCCAGCAGTTCCGGGACAAGCCCCACAGATACGCAGTATTTT
15	TRBV29-1	NA	TRBJ1-1	once	CSVPERQGRNTEAFF	TGCAGCGTCCCCGAGCGGCAGGGGCGAAACACTGAAGCTTTCTTT
14	TRBV2	TRBD1	TRBJ1-1	NA	CASSVTGGRTEAFF	TGTGCCAGCAGTGTTACAGGGGGCCGGACTGAAGCTTTCTTT
14	TRBV7-9	NA	TRBJ1-1	NA	CASSLPAPNTEAFF	TGTGCCAGCAGCTTACCCGCACCGAACACTGAAGCTTTCTTT
14	TRBV28	TRBD1	TRBJ2-5	NA	CASRPGGSRETQYF	TGTGCCAGCAGGCCAGGGGGCTCAAGAGAGACCCAGTACTTC
12	TRBV20-1	NA	TRBJ1-1	many	CSALDSRAGAFF	TGCAGTGCTTTAGACTCACGGGCTGGGGCTTTCTTT
16	TRBV7-6	TRBD2	TRBJ2-3	NA	CASSFIAGGSTDTQYF	TGTGCCAGCAGCTTCATAGCGGGGGGGAGCACAGATACGCAGTATTTT
19	TRBV27	NA	TRBJ1-6	few	CASRGAVSLESSYNSPIHF	TGTGCCAGCAGGGGGGCGGTAAGCTTAGAGAGCTCCTATAATTCACCCATCCACTTT
12	TRBV29-1	NA	TRBJ2-5	few	CSVEEATGTQYF	TGCAGCGTTGAAGAGGCGACGGGGACCCAGTACTTC
15	TRBV27	TRBD2	TRBJ2-3	NA	CASSRGGPLTDTQYF	TGTGCCAGCAGCCGCGGGGGGCCCCTCACAGATACGCAGTATTTT
14	TRBV4-1	NA	TRBJ1-1	NA	CASSRRGSYTEAFF	TGCGCCAGCAGCCGACGGGGTTCGTACACTGAAGCTTTCTTT
14	TRBV19	NA	TRBJ1-2	few	CASTPVQAAYGYTF	TGTGCCAGTACCCCAGTCCAGGCGGCCTATGGCTACACCTTC
15	TRBV2	TRBD1	TRBJ1-5	NA	CASSMDRAVGQPQHF	TGTGCCAGCAGTATGGACAGGGCCGTGGGTCAGCCCCAGCATTTT
15	TRBV6-6	NA	TRBJ1-1	many	CASSYSGRGVTEAFF	TGTGCCAGCAGTTACTCGGGGAGGGGAGTAACTGAAGCTTTCTTT
13	TRBV6-1	NA	TRBJ2-5	many	CASSGQYQETQYF	TGTGCCAGCAGTGGACAGTACCAAGAGACCCAGTACTTC
16	TRBV18	TRBD2	TRBJ2-3	few	CASSPQAGGSTDTQYF	TGTGCCAGCTCACCACAAGCCGGGGGGAGCACAGATACGCAGTATTTT
16	TRBV3-1	TRBD1	TRBJ2-2	few	CASSQVGQANTGELFF	TGTGCCAGCAGCCAGGTGGGACAGGCCAACACCGGGGAGCTGTTTTTT
16	TRBV5-4	TRBD2	TRBJ2-3	NA	CASSLSGASSTDTQYF	TGTGCCAGCAGCTTGAGCGGGGCCTCTAGCACAGATACGCAGTATTTT
15	TRBV5-4	TRBD2	TRBJ2-1	NA	CASSSETGRTNEQFF	TGTGCCAGCAGCTCCGAAACCGGGAGGACCAATGAGCAGTTCTTC
14	TRBV10-3	NA	TRBJ2-2	few	CAIPRGENTGELFF	TGTGCCATCCCTAGAGGGGAGAACACCGGGGAGCTGTTTTTT
12	TRBV20-1	TRBD1	TRBJ1-2	NA	CSAAGGGDGYTF	TGCAGTGCTGCAGGGGGCGGGGATGGCTACACCTTC
16	TRBV6-1	NA	TRBJ1-5	many	CASSPQGLYSNQPQHF	TGTGCCAGCAGCCCCCAGGGCCTTTATAGCAATCAGCCCCAGCATTTT
15	TRBV12-3/TRBV12-4	NA	TRBJ1-1	NA	CASSSPGGGGTEAFF	TGTGCCAGCAGTTCCCCGGGGGGAGGCGGCACTGAAGCTTTCTTT
17	TRBV28	TRBD1	TRBJ2-1	few	CASRGPKAAGGAYGQFF	TGTGCCAGCAGGGGTCCCAAAGCGGCAGGGGGCGCGTATGGGCAGTTCTTC
15	TRBV7-2	TRBD2	TRBJ2-1	few	CASSLTGEGYNEQFF	TGTGCCAGCAGCTTGACGGGGGAGGGGTACAATGAGCAGTTCTTC
15	TRBV14	NA	TRBJ2-3	NA	CASSRLEGSTDTQYF	TGTGCCAGCAGCCGCCTAGAGGGGAGCACAGATACGCAGTATTTT
13	TRBV20-1	NA	TRBJ1-2	many	CSARDKDSYGYTF	TGCAGTGCTAGAGATAAGGACAGCTATGGCTACACCTTC
14	TRBV7-9	NA	TRBJ2-3	NA	CASSSGSAGDTQYF	TGTGCCAGCAGCTCAGGTTCGGCGGGAGATACGCAGTATTTT
12	TRBV2	NA	TRBJ1-2	few	CASTLEGYGYTF	TGTGCCAGCACCCTGGAGGGCTATGGCTACACCTTC
15	TRBV7-2	NA	TRBJ2-2	NA	CASSLLTGNTGELFF	TGTGCCAGCAGCTTATTGACAGGGAACACCGGGGAGCTGTTTTTT
14	TRBV27	TRBD1	TRBJ1-2	many	CASSSADRGHGYTF	TGTGCCAGCAGTTCAGCCGACAGGGGTCATGGCTACACCTTC
16	TRBV27	TRBD1	TRBJ1-4	few	CASRGVLGQENEKLFF	TGTGCCAGCAGGGGAGTGTTGGGACAGGAGAATGAAAAACTGTTTTTT
12	TRBV20-1	NA	TRBJ1-1	NA	CSARDLPTQAFF	TGCAGTGCTAGAGATCTTCCCACCCAAGCTTTCTTT
14	TRBV14	TRBD2	TRBJ2-3	NA	CASGGLGDTDTQYF	TGTGCCAGCGGGGGACTAGGAGACACAGATACGCAGTATTTT
15	TRBV11-3	TRBD2	TRBJ2-1	few	CASSLDPSGRDEQFF	TGTGCCAGCAGCTTAGATCCTAGCGGGCGGGATGAGCAGTTCTTC
15	TRBV18	NA	TRBJ2-1	NA	CASSPVQGSYNEQFF	TGTGCCAGCTCACCAGTTCAGGGGTCCTACAATGAGCAGTTCTTC
12	TRBV24-1	TRBD1	TRBJ2-5	NA	CAIGTVRGTQYF	TGTGCCATCGGGACAGTTCGGGGGACCCAGTACTTC
12	TRBV29-1	NA	TRBJ1-1	NA	CSVDLVNTEAFF	TGCAGCGTTGATTTGGTGAACACTGAAGCTTTCTTT
14	TRBV6-2/TRBV6-3	TRBD2	TRBJ2-1	many	CASSLRGGRNEQFF	TGTGCCAGCAGTTTGCGGGGGGGCCGCAATGAGCAGTTCTTC
13	TRBV28	NA	TRBJ2-5	NA	CASSFSPGETQYF	TGTGCCAGCAGTTTTTCCCCCGGTGAGACCCAGTACTTC
14	TRBV7-8	NA	TRBJ1-6	many	CASKVMVVGSPLHF	TGTGCCAGCAAAGTCATGGTCGTGGGTTCACCCCTCCACTTT
12	TRBV5-4	NA	TRBJ1-5	NA	CASSEANQPQHF	TGTGCCAGCAGCGAGGCAAATCAGCCCCAGCATTTT
15	TRBV11-2	NA	TRBJ1-1	NA	CASSRALGAATEAFF	TGTGCCAGCAGCCGAGCCCTGGGGGCCGCCACTGAAGCTTTCTTT
16	TRBV6-1	NA	TRBJ1-5	many	CASSVKGPYRNQPQHF	TGTGCCAGCAGTGTGAAGGGCCCATATCGCAATCAGCCCCAGCATTTT